Below, 5 T cell receptor beta chains from the same sample are listed, as sequenced in a study of cytomegalovirus exposure and HLA in healthy donors. Data came from immunoSEQ multiplex PCR; TCRdb stores just in-frame clones and leaves some out. The sample yields 200,000 to 300,000 clones, 75% to 90% seen once. Sequencing used PBMCs. These receptors originate from a woman in her 30s in good health and CMV-seropositive.

The chain links TRBV5-5 to TRBJ2-1; D is unresolved. Germline V gene lookup returns CDR1 SGHKS and CDR2 YYEKEE (reference sequence). V was trimmed by 1 base and J by 8 bases, leaving 13 bases between them. The CDR3 has 14 amino acids. The CDR3 DNA reads as TGTGCCAGCAGCTTGTATCCCAGTCTCGATGAGCAGTTCTTC. Protein: CASSLYPSLDEQFF.

The rearrangement links TRBV5-1 to TRBJ2-3, with 8 bases identical to TRBD2. Germline CDR1 is SGHRS and CDR2 is YFSETQ. Germline trimming cut 4 bases from V and 1 base from J; bases unmatched to any gene: 11. The CDR3 is 17 amino acids. CDR3 residues: CASSAQLLAARTDTQYF. The CDR3 DNA follows: TGCGCCAGCAGCGCCCAACTACTAGCGGCCCGCACAGATACGCAGTATTTT.

The V and J genes are TRBV4-1 and TRBJ1-4; tentatively, D is TRBD1 (6 bases). V lost 1 base and J 8 bases, leaving 11 bases between the germline ends. CDR1 and CDR2 (germline): MGHRA, YSYEKL. This CDR3 comprises 14 residues. The CDR3 loop reads CASSQVSGEEKLFF. The CDR3 region has the DNA TGCGCCAGCAGCCAAGTTTCAGGGGAGGAAAAACTGTTTTTT.

The gene calls are TRBV11-1 and TRBJ1-2; perhaps TRBD1 as D (6 bases). Trimming took off 5 bases at V and 8 bases at J, with 12 bases between the two ends. The CDR3 totals 12 residues. CDR1 and CDR2 (germline): SGHAT, FQDESV (reference sequence). Here the CDR3 reads CASSRGGSGYTF. As DNA, the CDR3 is TGTGCCAGCAGCCGAGGGGGATCCGGCTACACCTTC. Combining the CDR3 with reference TRBV11-1 and TRBJ1-2 gives the whole variable domain EAEVAQSPRYKITEKSQAVAFWCDPISGHATLYWYRQILGQGPELLVQFQDESVVDDSQLPKDRFSAERLKGVDSTLKIQPAELGDSAMYLCASSRGGSGYTFGSGTRLTVV.

V and J are TRBV5-4 and TRBJ2-2; the match to TRBD2 covers 10 bases. Looked up from germline, CDR1 is SGHNT and CDR2 is YYREEE (reference sequence). This CDR3 spans 16 amino acids. The V and J ends lost 0 bases and 6 bases, in that order; junction bases with no gene match: 5. The CDR3 nucleotides read TGTGCCAGCAGCTTGGTACCTAGCGGGAGTGCCGGGGAGCTGTTTTTT. This codes for CASSLVPSGSAGELFF. The full variable domain, rest sourced from reference TRBV5-4 and TRBJ2-2, is ETGVTQSPTHLIKTRGQQVTLRCSSQSGHNTVSWYQQALGQGPQFIFQYYREEENGRGNFPPRFSGLQFPNYSSELNVNALELDDSALYLCASSLVPSGSAGELFFGEGSRLTVL.